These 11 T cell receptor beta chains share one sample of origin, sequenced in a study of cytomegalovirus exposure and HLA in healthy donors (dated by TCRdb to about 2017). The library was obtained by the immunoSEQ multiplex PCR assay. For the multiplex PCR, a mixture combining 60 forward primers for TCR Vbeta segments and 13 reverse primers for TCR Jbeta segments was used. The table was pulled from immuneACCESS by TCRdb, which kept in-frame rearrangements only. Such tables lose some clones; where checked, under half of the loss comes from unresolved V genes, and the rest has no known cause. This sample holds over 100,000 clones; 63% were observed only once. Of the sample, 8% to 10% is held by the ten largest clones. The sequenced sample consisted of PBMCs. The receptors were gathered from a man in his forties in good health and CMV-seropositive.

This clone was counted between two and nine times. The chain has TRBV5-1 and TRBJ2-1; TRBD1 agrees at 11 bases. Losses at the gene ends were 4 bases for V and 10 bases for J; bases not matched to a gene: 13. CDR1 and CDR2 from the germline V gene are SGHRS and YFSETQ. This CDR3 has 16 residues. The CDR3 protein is CASSPTGTGGSGEQFF. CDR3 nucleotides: TGCGCCAGCAGCCCCACCGGGACAGGGGGTTCAGGGGAGCAGTTCTTC. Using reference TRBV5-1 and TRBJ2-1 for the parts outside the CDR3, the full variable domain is KAGVTQTPRYLIKTRGQQVTLSCSPISGHRSVSWYQQTPGQGLQFLFEYFSETQRNKGNFPGRFSGRQFSNSRSEMNVSTLELGDSALYLCASSPTGTGGSGEQFFGPGTRLTVL.

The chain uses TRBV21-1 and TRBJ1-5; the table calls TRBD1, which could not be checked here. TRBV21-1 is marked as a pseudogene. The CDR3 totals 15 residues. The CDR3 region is CASSISQGAQQPQHF. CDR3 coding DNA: TGTGCCAGCAGCATAAGCCAGGGGGCCCAGCAGCCCCAGCATTTT.

In DNA form, the CDR3 reads TGTGCCAGCACAGGGGAGTCGGACTATGGCTACACCTTC. It translates to CASTGESDYGYTF. The V call is TRBV2, the J call TRBJ1-2; D may be TRBD1 (6 bases). The germline V and J ends were trimmed by 7 bases and 3 bases, with 12 bases remaining between them. The CDR3 totals 13 residues. Per germline, CDR1 SNHLY and CDR2 FYNNEI.

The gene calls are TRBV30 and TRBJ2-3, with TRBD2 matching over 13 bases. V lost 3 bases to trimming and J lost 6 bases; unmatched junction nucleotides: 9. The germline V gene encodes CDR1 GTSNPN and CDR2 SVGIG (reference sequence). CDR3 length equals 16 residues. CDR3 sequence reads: CAWRGGLAGVKDTQYF. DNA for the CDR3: TGTGCCTGGAGGGGAGGACTAGCGGGAGTAAAGGATACGCAGTATTTT.

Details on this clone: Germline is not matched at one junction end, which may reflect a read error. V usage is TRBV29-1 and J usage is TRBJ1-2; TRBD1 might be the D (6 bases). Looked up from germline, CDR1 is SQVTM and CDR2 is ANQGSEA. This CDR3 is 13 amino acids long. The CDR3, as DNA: TGCAGCGTTGGATTGACAGGCCTCTATGGCCACACCTTC. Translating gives CSVGLTGLYGHTF.

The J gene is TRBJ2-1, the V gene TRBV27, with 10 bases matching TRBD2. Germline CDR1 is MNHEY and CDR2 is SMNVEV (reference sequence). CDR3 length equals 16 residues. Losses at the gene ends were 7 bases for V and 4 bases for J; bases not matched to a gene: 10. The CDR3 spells CASNPGLATSYNEQFF. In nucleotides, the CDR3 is TGTGCCAGCAATCCGGGACTAGCGACTTCTTACAATGAGCAGTTCTTC.

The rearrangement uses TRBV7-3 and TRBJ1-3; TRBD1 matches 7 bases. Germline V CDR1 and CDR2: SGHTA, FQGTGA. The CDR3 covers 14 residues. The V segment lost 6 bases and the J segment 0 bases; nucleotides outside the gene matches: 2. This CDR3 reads CASSRDSSGNTIYF. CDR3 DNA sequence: TGTGCCAGCAGTCGGGACAGCTCTGGAAACACCATATATTTT.

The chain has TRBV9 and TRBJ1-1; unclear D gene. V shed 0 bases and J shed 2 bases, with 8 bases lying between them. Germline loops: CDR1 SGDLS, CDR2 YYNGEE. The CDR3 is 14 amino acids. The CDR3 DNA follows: TGTGCCAGCAGCGTAGCGGGAGTTAACACTGAAGCTTTCTTT. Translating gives CASSVAGVNTEAFF. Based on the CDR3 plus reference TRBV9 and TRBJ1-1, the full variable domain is DSGVTQTPKHLITATGQRVTLRCSPRSGDLSVYWYQQSLDQGLQFLIQYYNGEERAKGNILERFSAQQFPDLHSELNLSSLELGDSALYFCASSVAGVNTEAFFGQGTRLTVV.

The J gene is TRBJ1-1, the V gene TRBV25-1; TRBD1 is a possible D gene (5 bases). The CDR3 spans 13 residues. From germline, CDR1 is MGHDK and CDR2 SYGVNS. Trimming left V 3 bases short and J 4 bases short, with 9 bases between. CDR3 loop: CASSDTGFTEAFF. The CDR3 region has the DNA TGTGCCAGCAGTGATACAGGTTTCACTGAAGCTTTCTTT.

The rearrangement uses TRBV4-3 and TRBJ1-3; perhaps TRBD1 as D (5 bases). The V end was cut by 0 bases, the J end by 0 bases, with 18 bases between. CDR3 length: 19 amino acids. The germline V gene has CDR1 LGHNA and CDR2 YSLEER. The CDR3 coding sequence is TGCGCCAGCAGCCAAGATCCGGTCGTCCAGGGCTCCTCTGGAAACACCATATATTTT. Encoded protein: CASSQDPVVQGSSGNTIYF.

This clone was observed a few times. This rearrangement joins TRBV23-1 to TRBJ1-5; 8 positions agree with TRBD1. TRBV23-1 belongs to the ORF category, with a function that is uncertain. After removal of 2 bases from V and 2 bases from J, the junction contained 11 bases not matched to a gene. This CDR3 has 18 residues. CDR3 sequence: CASSQSGTGRGGNQPQHF. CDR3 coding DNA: TGCGCCAGCAGTCAAAGCGGGACAGGTAGGGGCGGCAATCAGCCCCAGCATTTT.